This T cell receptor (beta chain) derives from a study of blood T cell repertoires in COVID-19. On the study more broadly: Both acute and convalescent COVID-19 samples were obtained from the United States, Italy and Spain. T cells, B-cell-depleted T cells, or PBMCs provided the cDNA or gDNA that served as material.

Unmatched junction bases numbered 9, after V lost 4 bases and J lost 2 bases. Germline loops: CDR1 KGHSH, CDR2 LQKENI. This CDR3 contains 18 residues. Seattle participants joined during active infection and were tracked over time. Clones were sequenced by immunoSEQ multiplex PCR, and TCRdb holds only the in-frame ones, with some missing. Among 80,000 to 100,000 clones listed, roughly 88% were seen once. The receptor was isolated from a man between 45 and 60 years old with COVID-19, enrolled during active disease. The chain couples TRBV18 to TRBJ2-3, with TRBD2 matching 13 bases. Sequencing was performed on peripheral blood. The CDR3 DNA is TGTGCCAGCTCACTAAGGACTAGCGGGGGAAGACCCACAGATACGCAGTATTTT. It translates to CASSLRTSGGRPTDTQYF.